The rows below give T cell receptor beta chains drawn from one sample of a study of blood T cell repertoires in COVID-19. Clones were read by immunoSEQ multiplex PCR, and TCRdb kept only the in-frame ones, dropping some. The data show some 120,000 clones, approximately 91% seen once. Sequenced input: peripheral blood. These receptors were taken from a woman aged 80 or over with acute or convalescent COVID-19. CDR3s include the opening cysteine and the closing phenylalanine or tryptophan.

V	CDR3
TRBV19	CASALLGRGEKLFF
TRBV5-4	CASSPAGGGETQYF
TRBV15	CATSRRTGDGNTIYF
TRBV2	CASNSGGLDTEAFF
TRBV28	CASSLPRELTGELFF
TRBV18	CASSPTGTTEAFF
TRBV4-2	CASSQDPAGETSPLHF
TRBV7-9	CASSLVPGFSYGYTF
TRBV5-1	CASSPDTNYGYTF
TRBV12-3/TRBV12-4	CASSLDSVSPLHF
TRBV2	CASSETVSNQPQHF
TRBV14	CASSLNTRGTIYF
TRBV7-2	CASSLARFRPDNEQFF
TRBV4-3	CASSQGLDFEQFF
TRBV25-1	CASSDPRTGTGELFF
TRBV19	CASSLAGSSGNTIYF
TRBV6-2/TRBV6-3	CASSYSQGLGYTF
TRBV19	CASTGDFRWNEKLFF
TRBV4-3	CASSPRDRGTGNTIYF
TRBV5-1	CASSPSGMNEAFF
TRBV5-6	CASSLAGGTSKNIQYF
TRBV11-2	CASSPTGLANPRDTQYF
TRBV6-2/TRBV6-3	CASSYRPRNTEAFF
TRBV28	CASRANGRSADGYTF
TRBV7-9	CASSLDGSPGELFF
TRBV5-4	CASSGTERSVDTQYF
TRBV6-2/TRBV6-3	CASSLDSNYGYTF
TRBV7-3	CASRQGPAGDNEQFF
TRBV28	CASSPRTGLSNQPQHF
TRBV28	CASRRTGGGTEAFF
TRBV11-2	CASSLETGWETQYF
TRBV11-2	CASSLSQGAEAFF
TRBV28	CASTISSRTGPYEQYF
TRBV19	CASSIRQGEAGNTIYF
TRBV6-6	CASRGTGGVSNYGYTF
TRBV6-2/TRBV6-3	CASSYTRGGATDTQYF
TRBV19	CASSNRRSSGNTIYF
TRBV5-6	CASSSKPSYEQYF
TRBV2	CASSERTGTGYTF
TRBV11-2	CASNNRWGGRDSPLHF
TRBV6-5	CASSYLQGNEKLFF
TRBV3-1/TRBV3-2	CASSLEAPRYEQYF
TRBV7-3	CASAREWADTQYF
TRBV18	CASSPPVTHEQFF
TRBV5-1	CASSLVSLKETQYF
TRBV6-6	CASSYTRGDTEAFF
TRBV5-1	CASSLLSSGTDTQYF
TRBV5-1	CASSPPTGAGANVLTF
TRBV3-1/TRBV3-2	CASSQVWMVGGDPDTQYF
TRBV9	CASSVEGALNSPLHF
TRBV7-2	CASSLQGRGTTEQYF
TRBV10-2	CASSEARQGAVYSNQPQHF
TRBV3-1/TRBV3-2	CASSQVGNTEAFF
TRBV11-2	CASSLQGRDLRSYEQYF
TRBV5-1	CASSQQGGIRETQYF
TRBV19	CASSQGAANGELFF
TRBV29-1	CSVEIGWGLGYTF
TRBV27	CASSLSREGRYGYTF
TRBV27	CAILDRYNEQFF
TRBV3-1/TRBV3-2	CASSPSGTSLLGYEQYF